These T cell receptor beta chains were read from a single sample in a study of blood T cell repertoires in COVID-19. Clones were sequenced by immunoSEQ multiplex PCR, and TCRdb holds only the in-frame ones, with some missing. The sample has some 50,000 clones; around 85% are singletons. Sequences were obtained from peripheral blood. The source is a human donor in a cohort sampled during active COVID-19. The donor label of this sample is uncertain. Both conserved end residues are part of each CDR3. Each record gives: clone size, J gene, V gene, D gene, CDR3 DNA, CDR3 protein. D genes are given only for firm matches. Size values are once, few and many counts, or a class for expanded clones, and some rows have none.

-,TRBJ2-3,TRBV3-1/TRBV3-2,-,TGTGCCAGCAGCCAAGAACTGGGCCGTTTCAACAGGGGAGGACCCACAGATACGCAGTATTTT,CASSQELGRFNRGGPTDTQYF
-,TRBJ2-3,TRBV5-1,TRBD1,TGCGCCAGCAGCCCAGCAGGGGGCGGTCGCACAGATACGCAGTATTTT,CASSPAGGGRTDTQYF
once,TRBJ2-1,TRBV4-2,TRBD2,TGTGCCAGCAGCCTCCGGACTAGCGGGGGGCATTCCTACAATGAGCAGTTCTTC,CASSLRTSGGHSYNEQFF
-,TRBJ2-3,TRBV5-1,-,TGCGCCAGCAGCTTGGGACTAGTCGACACAGATACGCAGTATTTT,CASSLGLVDTDTQYF
-,TRBJ2-2,TRBV3-1/TRBV3-2,-,TGTGCCAGCAGTCGACAGAATTTAAACACCGGGGAGCTGTTTTTT,CASSRQNLNTGELFF
-,TRBJ1-6,TRBV30,TRBD1,TGTGCCGCTGGACAGGGGGATTCACCCCTCCACTTT,CAAGQGDSPLHF
-,TRBJ2-3,TRBV3-1/TRBV3-2,TRBD2,TGTGCCAGCAGCCAGGGACTAGCGAGAGATACGCAGTATTTT,CASSQGLARDTQYF
-,TRBJ1-6,TRBV2,TRBD1,TGTGCCAGCACTTGGGACAGGGGCTCGGATAATTCACCCCTCCACTTT,CASTWDRGSDNSPLHF
few,TRBJ2-7,TRBV19,-,TGTGCCAGTAGTGCGGGACCCTACGAGCAGTACTTC,CASSAGPYEQYF
-,TRBJ1-2,TRBV6-5,TRBD1,TGTGCCAGCAGGTATCCGGGACAGTTTTATGGCTACACCTTC,CASRYPGQFYGYTF
-,TRBJ2-3,TRBV27,-,TGTGCCAGCAGTTTATTTGGGCAGGCGCAGTATTTT,CASSLFGQAQYF
-,TRBJ1-1,TRBV7-9,-,TGTGCCAGCAGCTTCAACAGGGAGAACACTGAAGCTTTCTTT,CASSFNRENTEAFF
-,TRBJ1-3,TRBV3-1/TRBV3-2,TRBD1,TGTGCCAGCAGCCAAGGACAGGGGGTGTTAGGAAACACCATATATTTT,CASSQGQGVLGNTIYF
-,TRBJ2-3,TRBV19,TRBD2,TGTGCCAGTAGTCAACTAGCGGGGGCACGCACAGATACGCAGTATTTT,CASSQLAGARTDTQYF
-,TRBJ2-3,TRBV2,-,TGTGCCAGCAGTGATGGCAGGGGTAGCACAGATACGCAGTATTTT,CASSDGRGSTDTQYF
-,TRBJ2-5,TRBV9,TRBD1,TGTGCCAGCAGCGTAGGTGTGACAGGGGGCCAAGAGACCCAGTACTTC,CASSVGVTGGQETQYF
-,TRBJ2-3,TRBV7-9,TRBD2,TGTGCCAGCAGCGGCCTTGTGGGGCTAGCGGGGGAGAGCACAGATACGCAGTATTTT,CASSGLVGLAGESTDTQYF
-,TRBJ2-7,TRBV3-1/TRBV3-2,-,TGTGCCAGCAGCCGTGATGTCCTACGAGAGCAGTACTTC,CASSRDVLREQYF
-,TRBJ2-3,TRBV7-2,TRBD1,TGTGCCAGCAGCTTACAGGGGGCGGGTACAGATACGCAGTATTTT,CASSLQGAGTDTQYF
-,TRBJ1-2,TRBV7-9,-,TGTGCCAGCAGTCCATCCGGATGGGGGCAGTTGGGCGGCTACACCTTC,CASSPSGWGQLGGYTF
once,TRBJ1-5,TRBV6-4,TRBD1,TGTGCCAGCAGTGACGCCCCCCGCCCAGGGCATGACAGGGAGGTAGTGGGGAACAATCAGCCCCAGCATTTT,CASSDAPRPGHDREVVGNNQPQHF
-,TRBJ1-1,TRBV5-1,TRBD1,TGCGCCAGCAGCCTACAGGGGGGGAACACTGAAGCTTTCTTT,CASSLQGGNTEAFF
-,TRBJ2-2,TRBV30,-,TGTGCCTTGTTCCGGTGGGGCGCCGCCGGGGAGCTGTTTTTT,CALFRWGAAGELFF
once,TRBJ1-5,TRBV5-6,-,TGTGCCAGCAGCTTTGGTCAGGGGAGCGGGCCCCAGCATTTT,CASSFGQGSGPQHF
few,TRBJ1-3,TRBV3-1/TRBV3-2,TRBD1,TGTGCCAGCAGCCCCCGGGACAGGGCATTTGCCGGGTCGGGAAACACCATATATTTT,CASSPRDRAFAGSGNTIYF
-,TRBJ1-1,TRBV7-9,-,TGTGCCAGCAGCTCCCCGGTTAACACTGAAGCTTTCTTT,CASSSPVNTEAFF
-,TRBJ1-2,TRBV13,-,TGTGCCAGCAGCTTAGCCCGGGGGTCTAACTATGGCTACACCTTC,CASSLARGSNYGYTF
few,TRBJ1-1,TRBV23-1,-,TGCGCCAGCACCAAAAATAGGGGTCTCCTATGCCTTATGAACACTGAAGCTTTCTTT,CASTKNRGLLCLMNTEAFF
-,TRBJ2-1,TRBV23-1,-,TGCGCCAGCAGTCACCCAACCGGGACACCTTGTCTAACTGAGCAGTTCTTC,CASSHPTGTPCLTEQFF
-,TRBJ2-3,TRBV5-1,TRBD2,TGCGCCAGCAGCTTGTTACTAGCGGGGGGAACCCTGGCTAGCACAGATACGCAGTATTTT,CASSLLLAGGTLASTDTQYF
-,TRBJ2-4,TRBV6-5,TRBD2,TGTGCCAGCAGTCTGGGAGGGGCGGCCAAAAACATTCAGTACTTC,CASSLGGAAKNIQYF
-,TRBJ2-3,TRBV9,TRBD2,TGTGCCAGCAGCGTAGCCGGGGGGGCCAGCACAGATACGCAGTATTTT,CASSVAGGASTDTQYF
-,TRBJ2-5,TRBV7-2,-,TGTGCCAGCGAAGGGGGGGGCGGGACCCAGTACTTC,CASEGGGGTQYF
-,TRBJ2-3,TRBV6-5,TRBD1,TGTGCCAGCAGTTTCCGGACAGGGACCACAGATACGCAGTATTTT,CASSFRTGTTDTQYF
-,TRBJ2-7,TRBV7-9,-,TGTGCCAGCAGCTTAAACAGCTTCTACGAGCAGTACTTC,CASSLNSFYEQYF
-,TRBJ2-3,TRBV7-2,-,TGTGCCAGCAGCTTAGCCCGAGGGACAGATACGCAGTATTTT,CASSLARGTDTQYF
once,TRBJ2-1,TRBV5-4,TRBD2,TGTGCCAGCAGCAAGTGGACTAGCGGGGGGGCTGATGAGCAGTTCTTC,CASSKWTSGGADEQFF
-,TRBJ2-1,TRBV3-1/TRBV3-2,-,TGTGCTGCGGCCCCAGGAGGACGGAATGAGCAGTTCTTC,CAAAPGGRNEQFF
-,TRBJ2-3,TRBV9,TRBD1,TGTGCCAGCAGCTACCGGACAGGGGGCGTATCAGATACGCAGTATTTT,CASSYRTGGVSDTQYF
-,TRBJ1-1,TRBV5-1,TRBD1,TGCGCCAGCAACCTTTTGACAGGGGCGGACACTGAAGCTTTCTTT,CASNLLTGADTEAFF
-,TRBJ2-6,TRBV2,TRBD2,TGTGCCAGCACCATATCCCGGGGAGGGCGTCTCACTGGGGCCAACGTCCTGACTTTC,CASTISRGGRLTGANVLTF
-,TRBJ1-4,TRBV18,TRBD1,TGTGCCAGCTCACCCGGACAGGGTACTAATGAAAAACTGTTTTTT,CASSPGQGTNEKLFF
few,TRBJ2-2,TRBV6-1,TRBD1,TGTGCCAGCAGTGAAGACAGGGGATGGACCGGGGAGCTGTTTTTT,CASSEDRGWTGELFF
once,TRBJ2-1,TRBV28,-,TGTGCCAGCAGGTGGAGCTCCTACAATGAGCAGTTCTTC,CASRWSSYNEQFF